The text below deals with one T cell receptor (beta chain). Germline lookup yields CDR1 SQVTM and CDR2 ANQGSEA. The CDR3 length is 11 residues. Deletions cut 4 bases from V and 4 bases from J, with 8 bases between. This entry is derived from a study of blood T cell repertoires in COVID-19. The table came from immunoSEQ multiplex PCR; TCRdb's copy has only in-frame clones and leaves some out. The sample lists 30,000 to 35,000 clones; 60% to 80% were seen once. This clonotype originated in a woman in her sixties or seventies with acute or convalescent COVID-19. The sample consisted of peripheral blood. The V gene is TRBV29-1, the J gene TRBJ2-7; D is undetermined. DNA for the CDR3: TGCAGCGTTGGTCCCCCTTACGAGCAGTACTTC. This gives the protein CSVGPPYEQYF.